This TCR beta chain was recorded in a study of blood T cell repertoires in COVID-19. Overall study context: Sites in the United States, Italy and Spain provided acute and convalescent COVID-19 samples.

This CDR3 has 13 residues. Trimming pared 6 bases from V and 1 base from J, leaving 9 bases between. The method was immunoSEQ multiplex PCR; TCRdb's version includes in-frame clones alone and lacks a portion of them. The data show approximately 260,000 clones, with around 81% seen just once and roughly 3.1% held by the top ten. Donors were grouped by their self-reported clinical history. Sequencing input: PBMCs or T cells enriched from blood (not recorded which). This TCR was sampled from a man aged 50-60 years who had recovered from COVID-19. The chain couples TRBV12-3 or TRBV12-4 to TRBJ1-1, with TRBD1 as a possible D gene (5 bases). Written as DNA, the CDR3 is TGTGCCAGCAGAAAGACAGCGAACACTGAAGCTTTCTTT. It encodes CASRKTANTEAFF.